This entry lists 27 T cell receptor beta chains sequenced from one sample in a study of shared clonotypes between healthy human individuals. Clones were sequenced by immunoSEQ multiplex PCR, and TCRdb holds only the in-frame ones, with some missing. The table includes fewer than 1.6 million clones, approximately 98.5% detected once. The sequencing sample was made of naive CD4+ T cells sorted from blood. Subset reported: CD45RA+ positively selected. These receptor sequences come from a man between 25 and 39 years old in good health.

The chain couples TRBV2 to TRBJ2-5, with TRBD2 matching over 9 bases. The CDR3 contains 17 residues. The V gene end was trimmed by 3 bases and the J gene end by 2 bases; junction bases not matched to a gene: 10. The V gene's germline CDR1 is SNHLY and CDR2 FYNNEI. The CDR3 DNA reads TGTGCCAGCAGTGAGCGGGAGGGCCTTAGATTACAAGAGACCCAGTACTTC. It translates to CASSEREGLRLQETQYF.

V gene TRBV13 combines with J gene TRBJ1-2, with a possible D match to TRBD1 (5 bases). CDR1 is PRHDT and CDR2 is FYEKMQ in the germline V gene (reference sequence). This CDR3 has 16 residues. V was cut by 2 bases and J by 3 bases, with 16 bases left in between. The CDR3 nucleotides are TGTGCCAGCAGCTTAACCGGGACTCAACCTTACTATGGCTACACCTTC. This translates into CASSLTGTQPYYGYTF.

The chain combines TRBV28 with TRBJ1-1; 7 bases fit TRBD1. Germline V gives CDR1 MDHEN, CDR2 SYDVKM. V was pared by 8 bases and J by 4 bases, with 19 bases of the junction left unmatched. This CDR3 has 17 amino acids. CDR3 in amino acids: CASCRTGLLGVITEAFF. The DNA for the CDR3 is TGTGCCAGCTGCAGGACAGGCCTCCTTGGGGTTATCACTGAAGCTTTCTTT.

The chain links TRBV11-2 to TRBJ2-5; no definite D call. The germline V gene has CDR1 SGHAT and CDR2 FQNNGV. V was clipped by 0 bases and J by 0 bases, with 8 bases between them. CDR3 length equals 15 residues. CDR3 sequence (DNA): TGTGCCAGCAGCTTAGATGGGTACAACCAAGAGACCCAGTACTTC. It translates to CASSLDGYNQETQYF.

The chain links TRBV7-2 to TRBJ2-1; 13 nucleotides match TRBD2. Trimming took 4 bases from V and 9 from J; bases not matched to a gene: 9. There are 16 residues in the CDR3. Germline CDR1 is SGHTA and CDR2 is FQGNSA. CDR3 amino acids: CASSSTGLAGAGEQFF. The CDR3 DNA reads TGTGCCAGCAGCTCCACCGGACTAGCGGGAGCAGGTGAGCAGTTCTTC.

The rearrangement joins TRBV18 to TRBJ2-4; 7 bases agree with TRBD1. Germline CDR1 reads KGHSH; CDR2 reads LQKENI. The length of the CDR3 is 16 residues. The trim removed 3 bases at V and 3 bases at J, leaving 8 bases unmatched. CDR3 protein: CASSPGGTGVKNIQYF. For the CDR3, the DNA is TGTGCCAGCTCACCCGGAGGTACAGGGGTCAAAAACATTCAGTACTTC.

The V call is TRBV5-8, the J call TRBJ1-1; no clear D gene. This CDR3 has 16 residues. V lost 4 bases, J lost 1 base, and 17 bases lay in between. The germline CDR1 and CDR2 sequences are SGHTS and YDEGEE. The CDR3 sequence is CASSLSRINRNTEAFF. As DNA, the CDR3 is TGTGCCAGCAGCCTGTCTCGAATTAACAGGAACACTGAAGCTTTCTTT. Full variable domain (remainder filled in from reference TRBV5-8 and TRBJ1-1): EAGVTQSPTHLIKTRGQQATLRCSPISGHTSVYWYQQALGLGLQFLLWYDEGEERNRGNFPPRFSGRQFPNYSSELNVNALELEDSALYLCASSLSRINRNTEAFFGQGTRLTVV.

The chain links TRBV11-2 to TRBJ1-2, with D possibly matching TRBD1 (5 bases). The length of the CDR3 is 17 residues. Germline V gene lookup returns CDR1 SGHAT and CDR2 FQNNGV. Trimming left V 0 bases short and J 8 bases short, with 22 bases between. The CDR3 here is CASSLDLPGWAARGYTF. The DNA for the CDR3 is TGTGCCAGCAGCTTAGACCTCCCAGGGTGGGCGGCGCGCGGCTACACCTTC. The variable domain in full, completed from reference TRBV11-2 and TRBJ1-2, reads EAGVAQSPRYKIIEKRQSVAFWCNPISGHATLYWYQQILGQGPKLLIQFQNNGVVDDSQLPKDRFSAERLKGVDSTLKIQPAKLEDSAVYLCASSLDLPGWAARGYTFGSGTRLTVV.

The chain recombines TRBV5-1 with TRBJ2-7; D not certain. Trimming took 0 bases from V and 5 from J, leaving 15 bases between them. CDR3 length: 15 residues. Germline CDR1 reads SGHRS; CDR2 reads YFSETQ. For the CDR3, the DNA is TGCGCCAGCAGCTTGGCCGGGCCTCTCAGAGACGAGCAGTACTTC. Amino acid sequence: CASSLAGPLRDEQYF.

With regard to this clone: Sequence at one end of the junction differs from germline and may be a read error. The CDR3 DNA sequence: TGCGCCACCGGGTTCCGGCTCTCGTTC. It encodes CATGFRLSF. The chain combines TRBV10-1 with TRBJ2-7; D is ambiguous. This CDR3 has 9 amino acids. Germline CDR1 is WNHNN and CDR2 is SYGVQD (reference sequence).

The chain employs TRBV18 and TRBJ2-5; 10 bases align to TRBD1. CDR3 length: 17 amino acids. V dropped 0 bases and J dropped 1; count of bases not matched to a gene: 5. The germline V gene has CDR1 KGHSH and CDR2 LQKENI. In DNA form, the CDR3 reads TGTGCCAGCTCACCACCGACAGGGGGCGCCCCCCAAGAGACCCAGTACTTC. Protein sequence: CASSPPTGGAPQETQYF.

This chain joins TRBV28 and TRBJ1-4; D uncertain. Germline V gene sequence: CDR1 MDHEN, CDR2 SYDVKM. Trimming took 2 bases from V and 7 from J, leaving 11 bases between them. The CDR3 is made up of 14 amino acids. CDR3 DNA sequence: TGTGCCAGCAGTTTAGGATCCGGACGTGAAAAACTGTTTTTT. It yields the protein CASSLGSGREKLFF.

To note about this clone: Other DNA sequences of this sample code for an identical CDR3. The chain carries TRBV28 and TRBJ2-7; D remains ambiguous. The CDR3 is made up of 13 amino acids. V was cut by 6 bases and J by 3 bases, with 12 bases left in between. The germline V gene has CDR1 MDHEN and CDR2 SYDVKM. This CDR3 is CASSQGPIYEQYF. The CDR3 coding sequence is TGTGCCAGCAGCCAAGGACCTATCTACGAGCAGTACTTC.

J is TRBJ2-5 and V is TRBV5-1; the D is unclear. V lost 2 bases, J lost 2 bases, and 7 bases lay in between. CDR3 length equals 13 residues. Looked up from germline, CDR1 is SGHRS and CDR2 is YFSETQ. The CDR3 nucleotides read TGCGCCAGCAGCTTTAATAGACAAGAGACCCAGTACTTC. Its translation is CASSFNRQETQYF.

As to this clone: This specimen includes other DNA sequences encoding the same CDR3. The gene calls are TRBV18 and TRBJ2-7; possibly TRBD2 for D (6 bases). Trimming took off 3 bases at V and 3 bases at J, with 9 bases between the two ends. This CDR3 contains 13 residues. Germline V gives CDR1 KGHSH, CDR2 LQKENI. CDR3 in DNA: TGTGCCAGCTCACCCGGGACTTTCTACGAGCAGTACTTC. This codes for CASSPGTFYEQYF.

The rearrangement joins TRBV6-1 to TRBJ2-7; 8 bases line up with TRBD2. Germline loops: CDR1 MNHNS, CDR2 SASEGT. The CDR3 covers 16 residues. V lost 1 base and J lost 3; bases outside the gene matches: 8. CDR3 amino acids: CASSEGSGAPLYEQYF. CDR3 nucleotides: TGTGCCAGCAGTGAAGGTAGCGGGGCCCCCCTCTACGAGCAGTACTTC.

The CDR3, as DNA: TGTGCCAGCAGCTTAACACAGCGCTACGAGCAGTACTTC. Amino acid sequence: CASSLTQRYEQYF. This chain uses TRBV7-2 with TRBJ2-7; D uncertain. This CDR3 contains 13 residues. CDR1 is SGHTA and CDR2 is FQGNSA in the germline V gene. The ends were cut back, 2 bases at V and 3 bases at J, with 8 bases in the middle. The entire variable domain, with the rest obtained from reference TRBV7-2 and TRBJ2-7, is as follows: GAGVSQSPSNKVTEKGKDVELRCDPISGHTALYWYRQSLGQGLEFLIYFQGNSAPDKSGLPSDRFSAERTGGSVSTLTIQRTQQEDSAVYLCASSLTQRYEQYFGPGTRLTVT.

About this clone itself: The same CDR3 is also encoded by other DNA sequences in this sample. CDR3 sequence reads: CASSPGSGAYNEQFF. CDR3 nucleotides: TGTGCCAGCTCACCAGGCTCAGGGGCCTACAATGAGCAGTTCTTC. The chain has TRBV18 and TRBJ2-1, with D maybe TRBD1 (6 bases). V lost 2 bases and J 2 bases, leaving 10 bases between the germline ends. Germline CDR1 reads KGHSH; CDR2 reads LQKENI. The CDR3 totals 15 residues.

The chain carries TRBV5-1 and TRBJ2-1; 7 positions match TRBD2. The CDR3 consists of 14 residues. In germline, CDR1 is SGHRS, CDR2 YFSETQ. V shed 7 bases and J 5 bases; nucleotides not matched to a gene: 9. CDR3 DNA: TGCGCCAGCGGCGGACTAGTACTAAACAATGAGCAGTTCTTC. Translating gives CASGGLVLNNEQFF.

J is TRBJ1-2 and V is TRBV10-2, with a possible D match to TRBD1 (6 bases). V was shortened by 3 bases and J by 8 bases, with 13 bases between the two germline ends. The CDR3 runs 13 residues. The V gene's germline CDR1 is WSHSY and CDR2 SAAADI. CDR3 sequence (DNA): TGCGCCAGCAGTGATGGGCAGGGGCTGGGCTACACCTTC. It translates to CASSDGQGLGYTF.

Only one count was recorded for this clone. The chain couples TRBV19 to TRBJ1-5, with D uncertain. The germline V gene has CDR1 LNHDA and CDR2 SQIVND (reference sequence). V gave up 6 bases and J gave up 3 bases, with 15 bases separating them. This CDR3 contains 15 residues. The CDR3 sequence: CASRNGRLFNQPQHF. The CDR3 bases are TGTGCCAGTAGGAACGGACGGTTATTCAATCAGCCCCAGCATTTT.

The V and J genes are TRBV5-6 and TRBJ1-1; D uncertain. CDR3 length equals 13 residues. Trimming shortened V by 4 bases and J by 0 bases, and 7 bases separated the two germline ends. In germline, CDR1 is SGHDT, CDR2 YYEEEE. CDR3 coding DNA: TGTGCCAGCAGCGCACGGATGAACACTGAAGCTTTCTTT. Translation: CASSARMNTEAFF.

The genes are TRBV7-3 and TRBJ2-1; 12 bases align to TRBD2. CDR1 is SGHTA and CDR2 is FQGTGA in the germline V gene. This CDR3 is 17 amino acids long. With V trimmed by 6 bases and J by 2 bases, 8 bases remained unmatched. CDR3 loop: CASSSSSGRAAYNEQFF. In DNA form, the CDR3 reads TGTGCCAGCAGTTCCTCTAGCGGGAGGGCCGCCTACAATGAGCAGTTCTTC.

This sequence joins TRBV7-8 and TRBJ1-3; no clear D gene. CDR1 and CDR2 (germline): SGHVS, FQNEAQ. The CDR3 has 15 residues. The V end was cut by 5 bases, the J end by 0 bases, with 11 bases between. In DNA form, the CDR3 reads TGTGCCAGCAGCGAAAGGGTTTTCTCTGGAAACACCATATATTTT. Translated, it gives CASSERVFSGNTIYF.

The chain is built from TRBV19 and TRBJ2-2; D is perhaps TRBD1 or TRBD2 (5 bases each). The CDR3 sequence is 14 residues long. Trimming stripped 7 bases from V and 3 bases from J, with 12 bases between. From germline, CDR1 is LNHDA and CDR2 SQIVND (reference sequence). CDR3 amino acids: CASTGTGHTGELFF. The CDR3 nucleotides read TGTGCCAGTACCGGGACGGGACACACCGGGGAGCTGTTTTTT.

The V call is TRBV5-1, the J call TRBJ2-3; 14 bases agree with TRBD2. The trim removed 4 bases at V and 3 bases at J, leaving 16 bases unmatched. In germline, CDR1 is SGHRS, CDR2 YFSETQ. The CDR3 extends over 20 amino acids. CDR3 in DNA: TGCGCCAGCAGCCCCGGGCTCGGGACTAGCGGGAGAGTGGATACAGATACGCAGTATTTT. This codes for CASSPGLGTSGRVDTDTQYF.

V and J are TRBV7-2 and TRBJ2-5, with 10 bases matching TRBD2. Germline loops: CDR1 SGHTA, CDR2 FQGNSA. V trimming: 5 bases; J trimming: 4 bases; junction bases outside the gene matches: 4. The length of the CDR3 is 14 residues. Here the CDR3 DNA reads TGTGCCAGCAGCCGTATAGCGGGAGGAGAGACCCAGTACTTC. Translating it yields CASSRIAGGETQYF.